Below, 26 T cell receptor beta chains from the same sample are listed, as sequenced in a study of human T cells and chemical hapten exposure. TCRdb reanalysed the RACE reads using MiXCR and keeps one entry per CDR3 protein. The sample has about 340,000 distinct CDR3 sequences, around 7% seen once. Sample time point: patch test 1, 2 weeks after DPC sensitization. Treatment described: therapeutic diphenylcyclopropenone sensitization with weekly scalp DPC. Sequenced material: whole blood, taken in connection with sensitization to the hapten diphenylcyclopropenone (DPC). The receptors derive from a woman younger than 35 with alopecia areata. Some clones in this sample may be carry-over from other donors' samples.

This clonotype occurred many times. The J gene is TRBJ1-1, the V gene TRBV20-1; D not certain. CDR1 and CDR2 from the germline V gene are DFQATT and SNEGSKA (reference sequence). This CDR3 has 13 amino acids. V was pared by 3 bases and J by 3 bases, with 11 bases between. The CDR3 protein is CSARGRRDTEAFF. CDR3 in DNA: TGCAGTGCTAGGGGCAGGCGGGACACTGAAGCTTTCTTT.

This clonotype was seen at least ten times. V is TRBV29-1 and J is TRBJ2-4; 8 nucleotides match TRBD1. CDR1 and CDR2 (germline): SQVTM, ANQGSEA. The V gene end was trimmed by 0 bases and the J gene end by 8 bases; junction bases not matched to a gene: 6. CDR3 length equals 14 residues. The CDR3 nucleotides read TGCAGCGTTGAAGATCAGGGGGCGATGGACATTCAGTACTTC. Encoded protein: CSVEDQGAMDIQYF.

In DNA, the CDR3 is TGTGCCAGCAGTCTCACTAGGAGCGCGAACACCGGGGAGCTGTTTTTT. Protein sequence: CASSLTRSANTGELFF. The chain combines TRBV12-3 or TRBV12-4 with TRBJ2-2; possible D gene TRBD2, 5 bases. This CDR3 comprises 16 residues. The ends were cut back, 5 bases at V and 0 bases at J, with 13 bases in the middle.

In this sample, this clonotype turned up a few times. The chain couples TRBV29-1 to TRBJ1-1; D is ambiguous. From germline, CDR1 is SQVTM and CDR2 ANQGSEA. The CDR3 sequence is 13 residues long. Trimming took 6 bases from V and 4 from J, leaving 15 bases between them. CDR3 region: CSVVGNLVTEAFF. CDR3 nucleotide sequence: TGCAGCGTCGTTGGGAACTTGGTCACTGAAGCTTTCTTT.

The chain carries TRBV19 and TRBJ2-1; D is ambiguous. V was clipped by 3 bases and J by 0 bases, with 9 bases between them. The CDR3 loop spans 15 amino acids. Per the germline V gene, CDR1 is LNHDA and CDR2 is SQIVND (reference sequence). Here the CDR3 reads CASSMDRYSYNEQFF. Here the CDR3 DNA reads TGTGCCAGTAGTATGGACCGGTACTCCTACAATGAGCAGTTCTTC. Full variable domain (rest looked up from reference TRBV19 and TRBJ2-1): DGGITQSPKYLFRKEGQNVTLSCEQNLNHDAMYWYRQDPGQGLRLIYYSQIVNDFQKGDIAEGYSVSREKKESFPLTVTSAQKNPTAFYLCASSMDRYSYNEQFFGPGTRLTVL.

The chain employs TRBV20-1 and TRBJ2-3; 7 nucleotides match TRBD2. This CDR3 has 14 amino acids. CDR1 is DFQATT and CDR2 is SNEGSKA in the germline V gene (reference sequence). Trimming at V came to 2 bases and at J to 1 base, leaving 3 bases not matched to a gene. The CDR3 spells CSARRGDGTDTQYF. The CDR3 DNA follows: TGCAGTGCTAGACGGGGGGACGGCACAGATACGCAGTATTTT.

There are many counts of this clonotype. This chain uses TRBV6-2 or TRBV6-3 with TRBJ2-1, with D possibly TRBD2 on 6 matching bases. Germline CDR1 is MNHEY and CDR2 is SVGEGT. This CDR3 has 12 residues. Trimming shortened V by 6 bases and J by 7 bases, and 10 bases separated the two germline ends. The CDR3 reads CASSPGGNEQFF. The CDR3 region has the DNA TGTGCCAGCAGCCCTGGAGGGAATGAGCAGTTCTTC.

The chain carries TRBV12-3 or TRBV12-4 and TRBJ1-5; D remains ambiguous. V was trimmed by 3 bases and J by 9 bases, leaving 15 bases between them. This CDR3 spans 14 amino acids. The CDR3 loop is CASSFDVGYTPQHF. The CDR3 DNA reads TGTGCCAGCAGTTTTGATGTAGGTTATACGCCCCAGCATTTT.

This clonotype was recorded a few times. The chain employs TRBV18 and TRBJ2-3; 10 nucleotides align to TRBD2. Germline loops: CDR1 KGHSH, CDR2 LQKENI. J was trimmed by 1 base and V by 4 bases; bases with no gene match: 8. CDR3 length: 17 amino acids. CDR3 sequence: CASSLFPSGGGTDTQYF. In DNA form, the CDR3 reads TGTGCCAGCTCACTCTTCCCTAGCGGGGGTGGCACAGATACGCAGTATTTT.

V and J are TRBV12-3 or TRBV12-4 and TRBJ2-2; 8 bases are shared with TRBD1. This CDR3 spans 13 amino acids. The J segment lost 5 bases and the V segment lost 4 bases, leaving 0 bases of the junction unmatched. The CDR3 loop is CASSWTGTGELFF. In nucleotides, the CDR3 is TGTGCCAGCAGTTGGACAGGGACCGGGGAGCTGTTTTTT.

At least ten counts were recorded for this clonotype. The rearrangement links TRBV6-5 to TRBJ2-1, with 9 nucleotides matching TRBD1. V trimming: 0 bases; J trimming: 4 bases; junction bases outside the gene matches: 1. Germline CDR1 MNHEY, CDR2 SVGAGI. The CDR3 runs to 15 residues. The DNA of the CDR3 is TGTGCCAGCAGTTACTCCGGGACAGGGTACAATGAGCAGTTCTTC. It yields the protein CASSYSGTGYNEQFF.

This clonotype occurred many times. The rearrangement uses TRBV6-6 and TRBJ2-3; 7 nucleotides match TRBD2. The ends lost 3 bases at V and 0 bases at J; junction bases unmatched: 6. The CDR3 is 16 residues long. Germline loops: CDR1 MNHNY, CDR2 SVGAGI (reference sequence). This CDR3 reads CASSYGAGVSTDTQYF. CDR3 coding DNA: TGTGCCAGCAGTTATGGGGCGGGGGTAAGCACAGATACGCAGTATTTT.

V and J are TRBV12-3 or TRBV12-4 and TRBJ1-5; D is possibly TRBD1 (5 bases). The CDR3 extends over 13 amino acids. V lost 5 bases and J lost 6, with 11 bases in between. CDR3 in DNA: TGTGCCAGCAGTATCGGAGGGGTTCAGCCCCAGCATTTT. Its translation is CASSIGGVQPQHF.

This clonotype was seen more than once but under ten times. The CDR3 sequence is CASSEFPQNQPQHF. The CDR3 DNA sequence: TGTGCCAGCAGTGAATTTCCCCAAAATCAGCCCCAGCATTTT. The V call is TRBV6-1, the J call TRBJ1-5; D unclear. There are 14 residues in the CDR3. V was clipped by 2 bases and J by 4 bases, with 9 bases between them. CDR1 MNHNS and CDR2 SASEGT come from the germline V gene.

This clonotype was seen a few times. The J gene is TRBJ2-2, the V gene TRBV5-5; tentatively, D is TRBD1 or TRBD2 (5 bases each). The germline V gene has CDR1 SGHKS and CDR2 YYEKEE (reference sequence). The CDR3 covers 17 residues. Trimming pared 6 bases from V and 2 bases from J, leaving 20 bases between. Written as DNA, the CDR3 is TGTGCCAGCACCCCGGGACCGCTGATTAGCAACACCGGGGAGCTGTTTTTT. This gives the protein CASTPGPLISNTGELFF.

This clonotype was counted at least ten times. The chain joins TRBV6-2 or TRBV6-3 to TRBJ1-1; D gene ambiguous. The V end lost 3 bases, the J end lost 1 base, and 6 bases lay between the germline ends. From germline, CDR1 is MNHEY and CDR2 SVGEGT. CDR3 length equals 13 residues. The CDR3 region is CASSYRGNTEAFF. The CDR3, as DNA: TGTGCCAGCAGTTATCGGGGGAACACTGAAGCTTTCTTT.

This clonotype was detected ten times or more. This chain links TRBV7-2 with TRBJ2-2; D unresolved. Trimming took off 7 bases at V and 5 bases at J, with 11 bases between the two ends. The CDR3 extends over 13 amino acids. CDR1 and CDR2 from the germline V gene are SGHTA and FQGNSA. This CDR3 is CASNIKPTGELFF. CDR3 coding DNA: TGTGCCAGCAATATAAAGCCGACCGGGGAGCTGTTTTTT.

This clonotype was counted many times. The CDR3 sequence is CASHAGAYGYTF. For the CDR3, the DNA is TGTGCCAGCCACGCCGGAGCCTATGGCTACACCTTC. This sequence joins TRBV6-5 and TRBJ1-2, with no clear D. CDR3 length: 12 residues. V was shortened by 8 bases and J by 4 bases, with 11 bases between the two germline ends. Per the germline V gene, CDR1 is MNHEY and CDR2 is SVGAGI.

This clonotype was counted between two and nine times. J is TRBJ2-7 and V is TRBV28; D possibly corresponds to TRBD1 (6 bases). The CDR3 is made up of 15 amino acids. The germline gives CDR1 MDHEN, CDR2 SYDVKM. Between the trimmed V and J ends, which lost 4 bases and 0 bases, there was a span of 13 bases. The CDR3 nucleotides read TGTGCCAGCAGTTCTCTTCGGGACACCTCCTACGAGCAGTACTTC. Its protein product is CASSSLRDTSYEQYF.

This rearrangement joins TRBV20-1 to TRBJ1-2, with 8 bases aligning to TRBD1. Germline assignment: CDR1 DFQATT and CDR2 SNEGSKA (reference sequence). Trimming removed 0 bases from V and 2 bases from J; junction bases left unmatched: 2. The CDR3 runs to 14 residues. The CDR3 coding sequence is TGCAGTGCTAGAGATTGGACAGGGAACTATGGCTACACCTTC. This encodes CSARDWTGNYGYTF.

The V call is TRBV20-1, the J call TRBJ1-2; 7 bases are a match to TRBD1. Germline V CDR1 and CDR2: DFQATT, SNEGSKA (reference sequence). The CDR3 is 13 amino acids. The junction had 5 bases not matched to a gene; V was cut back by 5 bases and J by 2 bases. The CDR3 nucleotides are TGCAGTGCTGGAACAGGGGTAAACTATGGCTACACCTTC. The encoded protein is CSAGTGVNYGYTF.

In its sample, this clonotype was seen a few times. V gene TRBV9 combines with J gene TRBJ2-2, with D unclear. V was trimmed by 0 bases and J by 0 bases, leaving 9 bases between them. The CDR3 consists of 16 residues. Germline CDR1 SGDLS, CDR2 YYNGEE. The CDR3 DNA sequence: TGTGCCAGCAGCGTAGGACTTCTAGCGAACACCGGGGAGCTGTTTTTT. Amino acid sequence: CASSVGLLANTGELFF.

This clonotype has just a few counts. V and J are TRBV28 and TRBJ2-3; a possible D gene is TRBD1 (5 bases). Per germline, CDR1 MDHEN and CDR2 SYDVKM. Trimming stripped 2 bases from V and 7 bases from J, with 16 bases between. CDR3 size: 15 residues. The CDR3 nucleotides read TGTGCCAGCAGTTTAATTCAGGCAGGGCCTCATACGCAGTATTTT. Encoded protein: CASSLIQAGPHTQYF.

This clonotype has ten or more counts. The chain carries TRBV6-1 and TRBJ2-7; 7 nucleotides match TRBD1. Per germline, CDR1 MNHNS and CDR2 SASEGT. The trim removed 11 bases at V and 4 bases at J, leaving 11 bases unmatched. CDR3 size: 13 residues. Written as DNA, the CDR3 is TGTGCCGCCCGGGACAGAGATATATACGAGCAGTACTTC. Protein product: CAARDRDIYEQYF.

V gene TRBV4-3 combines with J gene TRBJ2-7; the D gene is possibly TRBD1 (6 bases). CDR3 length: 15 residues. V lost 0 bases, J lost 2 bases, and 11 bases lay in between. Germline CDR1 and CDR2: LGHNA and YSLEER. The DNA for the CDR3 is TGCGCCAGCAGCCAAGATTGGACAGCCACCTACGAGCAGTACTTC. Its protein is CASSQDWTATYEQYF.

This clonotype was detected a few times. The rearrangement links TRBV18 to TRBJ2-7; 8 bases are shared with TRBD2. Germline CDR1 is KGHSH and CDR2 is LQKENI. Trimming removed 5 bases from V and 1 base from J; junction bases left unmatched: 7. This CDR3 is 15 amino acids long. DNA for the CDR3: TGTGCCAGCTCAGAAGGAACTAGCGGATCCTACGAGCAGTACTTC. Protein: CASSEGTSGSYEQYF.